This T cell receptor beta chain appears in the sequencing data of a study of cytomegalovirus exposure and HLA in healthy donors. Study findings and constraints: A later analysis showed HLA-associated TCR beta chains outstripping equally common others in clonal expansion. A later analysis by the authors found several of the most significant clusters apparently linked to common viral pathogens.

Germline CDR1 and CDR2: SGHRS and YFSETQ. The trim removed 0 bases at V and 4 bases at J, leaving 3 bases unmatched. The CDR3 has 15 amino acids. PCR amplification relied on 60 Vbeta primers (plus 13 Jbeta primers). Measured with immunoSEQ multiplex PCR; TCRdb has only the in-frame clones, and not every one. The profile shows around 67,000 clones, less than 70% of them singletons. Healthy donors of bone marrow made up the group. This clone was observed a few times. The antigen remains undetermined. Material for sequencing was PBMCs. The receptor's source is a woman aged 50 to 60 in good health and CMV-seronegative. This chain links TRBV5-1 with TRBJ2-1; TRBD2 matches 8 bases. The CDR3 DNA reads as TGCGCCAGCAGCTTGGCAGCGGGAGAATACAATGAGCAGTTCTTC. It specifies CASSLAAGEYNEQFF.